The rows below give T cell receptor beta chains drawn from one sample of a study of T-cell reconstitution after alpha-beta-depleted transplantation in children. Via MiXCR, TCRdb re-called the PCR reads, giving one row per CDR3 protein. The profile shows approximately 80,000 distinct CDR3 sequences, 13% to 15% of them singletons. The material was PBMCs, mostly from graft donor cells, obtained 180 days after TCRalphabeta/CD19-depleted stem cell transplant. These receptor sequences come from a male patient under 10 years old who had a stem cell transplant for acute lymphoblastic leukemia, so the T cells may come from the graft donor. CDR3s include the opening cysteine and the closing phenylalanine or tryptophan. Each record gives: V gene, D gene, J gene, CDR3 length, clone size, CDR3 protein, CDR3 DNA. A D gene is named only where the DNA matches it firmly. Clone size is not always given. Where it is, it says once, few, many or a class for expanded clones.

>TRBV24-1|.|TRBJ2-4|11|.
CATSSENIQYF
TGTGCCACCAGTTCGGAAAACATTCAGTACTTC
>TRBV9|.|TRBJ1-3|12|.
CASSPRQSTIYF
TGTGCCAGCAGCCCTAGACAGTCAACCATATATTTT
>TRBV11-3|.|TRBJ1-1|14|.
CASSRAGWNTEAFF
TGTGCCAGCAGCCGAGCTGGGTGGAACACTGAAGCTTTCTTT
>TRBV12-3/TRBV12-4|.|TRBJ1-1|14|.
CASNPQGSATEAFF
TGTGCCAGCAACCCACAGGGCTCGGCCACTGAAGCTTTCTTT
>TRBV4-1|.|TRBJ2-4|13|.
CASSPGPRNIQYF
TGCGCCAGCAGCCCGGGCCCTCGGAACATTCAGTACTTC
>TRBV10-3|TRBD1|TRBJ2-3|14|.
CAISRTGGTDTQYF
TGTGCCATCAGTCGGACAGGGGGAACAGATACGCAGTATTTT
>TRBV9|.|TRBJ1-6|13|.
CASSVGEASPLHF
TGTGCCAGCAGCGTAGGGGAGGCTTCACCCCTCCACTTT
>TRBV6-5|TRBD2|TRBJ2-1|16|.
CASSHRGGAGHNEQFF
TGTGCCAGCAGTCACCGCGGGGGGGCTGGACACAATGAGCAGTTCTTC
>TRBV19|TRBD1|TRBJ1-2|16|.
CASSIPGQGTGYGYTF
TGTGCCAGTAGTATCCCGGGACAGGGGACTGGCTATGGCTACACCTTC
>TRBV6-5|.|TRBJ2-1|15|many
CASSLTRFPNNEQFF
TGTGCCAGCAGTTTGACTAGATTTCCGAACAATGAGCAGTTCTTC
>TRBV12-3/TRBV12-4|.|TRBJ1-5|13|.
CASTLGGHQPQHF
TGTGCCAGCACTTTGGGGGGGCATCAGCCCCAGCATTTT
>TRBV4-3|.|TRBJ2-5|15|.
CASSQEGAEQETQYF
TGCGCCAGCAGCCAAGAGGGGGCAGAACAAGAGACCCAGTACTTC
>TRBV18|.|TRBJ2-1|15|.
CASSPLSSLRSEQFF
TGTGCCAGCTCACCACTGAGCTCCCTGAGGAGTGAGCAGTTCTTC
>TRBV28|.|TRBJ2-2|16|.
CASSLGRGRNTGELFF
TGTGCCAGCAGTTTGGGCCGGGGAAGGAACACCGGGGAGCTGTTTTTT
>TRBV6-2/TRBV6-3|.|TRBJ1-1|13|few
CASSYSNRAVAFF
TGTGCCAGCAGTTACTCTAACAGGGCGGTTGCTTTCTTT
>TRBV6-6|.|TRBJ2-7|13|many
CASSKRANYEQYF
TGTGCCAGCAGCAAGCGGGCGAACTACGAGCAGTACTTC
>TRBV12-3/TRBV12-4|.|TRBJ2-7|12|.
CASSFGHPEQYF
TGTGCCAGCAGTTTCGGACATCCCGAGCAGTACTTC
>TRBV7-2|.|TRBJ1-1|14|many
CASSFPGMNTEAFF
TGTGCCAGCAGCTTTCCGGGGATGAACACTGAAGCTTTCTTT
>TRBV27|.|TRBJ1-1|14|few
CASSTGGLGTEAFF
TGTGCCAGCAGCACGGGAGGGTTGGGCACTGAAGCTTTCTTT
>TRBV5-1|.|TRBJ2-7|13|many
CASSLGQDYEQYF
TGCGCCAGCAGCTTGGGGCAGGACTACGAGCAGTACTTC
>TRBV7-2|TRBD2|TRBJ2-1|15|.
CASRRLAGWGNEQFF
TGTGCCAGCAGAAGACTAGCGGGATGGGGGAATGAGCAGTTCTTC
>TRBV29-1|.|TRBJ2-3|15|.
CSARQVESGTDTQYF
TGCAGCGCCAGACAGGTCGAAAGTGGGACAGATACGCAGTATTTT
>TRBV20-1|.|TRBJ1-2|12|few
CSAIQGRDGYTF
TGCAGTGCTATACAGGGACGGGATGGCTACACCTTC
>TRBV7-3|TRBD1|TRBJ1-2|15|many
CASSISGTGGAGYTF
TGTGCCAGCAGCATCTCTGGGACAGGGGGCGCGGGCTACACCTTC
>TRBV5-6|TRBD1|TRBJ2-1|14|many
CASSYGTGGNEQFF
TGTGCCAGCAGCTACGGGACAGGGGGCAATGAGCAGTTCTTC
>TRBV2|TRBD2|TRBJ2-4|14|few
CASSSPWGGNIQYF
TGTGCCAGCAGTTCCCCCTGGGGGGGTAACATTCAGTACTTC